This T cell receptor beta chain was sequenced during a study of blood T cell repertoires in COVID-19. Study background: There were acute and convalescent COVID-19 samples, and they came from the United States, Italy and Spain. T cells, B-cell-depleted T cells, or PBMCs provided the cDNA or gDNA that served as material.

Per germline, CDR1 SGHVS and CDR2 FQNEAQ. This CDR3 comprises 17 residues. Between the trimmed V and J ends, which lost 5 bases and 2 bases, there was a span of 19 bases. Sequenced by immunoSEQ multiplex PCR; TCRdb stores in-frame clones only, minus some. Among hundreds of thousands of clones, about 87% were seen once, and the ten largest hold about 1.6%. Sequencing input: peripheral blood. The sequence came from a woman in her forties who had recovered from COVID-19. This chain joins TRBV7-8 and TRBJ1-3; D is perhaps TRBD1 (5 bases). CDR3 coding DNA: TGTGCCAGCAGCCCCAACTTAGTGGGGGGGGCTGGAAACACCATATATTTT. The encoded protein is CASSPNLVGGAGNTIYF. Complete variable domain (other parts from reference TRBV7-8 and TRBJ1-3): GAGVSQSPRYKVAKRGQDVALRCDPISGHVSLFWYQQALGQGPEFLTYFQNEAQLDKSGLPSDRFFAERPEGSVSTLKIQRTQQEDSAVYLCASSPNLVGGAGNTIYFGEGSWLTVV.